This T cell receptor (beta chain) emerged from a study of cytomegalovirus exposure and HLA in healthy donors. As regards this clone: Its antigen is not identified.

Both 60 Vbeta primers and 13 Jbeta primers went into the PCR. Original processing methods: It was a later analysis that counted about 80 million unique TCR beta chains, of which about 10 million were shared. The method was immunoSEQ multiplex PCR; TCRdb's version includes in-frame clones alone and lacks a portion of them. From that table come the V and J calls and clone size; the DNA was used to work out D and trimming. The sample shows about 86,000 clones, around 74% of them seen only once. Regarding donors, all were healthy bone marrow donors. Study conclusions and caveats: Cytomegalovirus association was assigned to 170 or so TCR beta chains. The classifier, whose performance was assessed in both the original and validation cohorts, reportedly diagnosed cytomegalovirus status with high specificity and sensitivity.

V lost 0 bases and J 1 base, leaving 8 bases between the germline ends. This CDR3 is built from 15 residues. Germline CDR1 is MGHRA and CDR2 is YSYEKL. The origin of this receptor is a woman aged 45 to 65 in good health and CMV-seropositive. This chain links TRBV4-1 with TRBJ2-3, with D possibly TRBD2 on 6 matching bases. The sequenced sample was PBMCs. The CDR3 is CASSQDGGGTDTQYF. The DNA of the CDR3 is TGCGCCAGCAGCCAAGATGGCGGGGGCACAGATACGCAGTATTTT.